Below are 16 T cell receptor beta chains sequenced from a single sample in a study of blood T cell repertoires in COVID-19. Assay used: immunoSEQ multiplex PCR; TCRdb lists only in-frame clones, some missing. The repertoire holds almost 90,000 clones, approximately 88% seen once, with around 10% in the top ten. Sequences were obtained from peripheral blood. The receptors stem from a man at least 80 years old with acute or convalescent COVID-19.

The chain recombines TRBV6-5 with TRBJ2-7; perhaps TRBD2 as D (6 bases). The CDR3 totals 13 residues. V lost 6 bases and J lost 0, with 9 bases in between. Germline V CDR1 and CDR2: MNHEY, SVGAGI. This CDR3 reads CASRGLSSYEQYF. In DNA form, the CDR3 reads TGTGCCAGCAGGGGACTTAGCTCCTACGAGCAGTACTTC.

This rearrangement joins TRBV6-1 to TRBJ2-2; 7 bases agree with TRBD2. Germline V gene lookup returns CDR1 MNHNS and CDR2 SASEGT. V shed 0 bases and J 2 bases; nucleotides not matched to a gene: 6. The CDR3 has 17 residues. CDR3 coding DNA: TGTGCCAGCAGTGAAGCGGGGTCGGGACTAAACACCGGGGAGCTGTTTTTT. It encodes CASSEAGSGLNTGELFF.

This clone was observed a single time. The CDR3 reads CASQGAGGNQPQHF. The CDR3 DNA sequence: TGCGCCAGCCAGGGGGCAGGAGGCAATCAGCCCCAGCATTTT. The chain employs TRBV10-1 and TRBJ1-5; 8 positions match TRBD1. Germline V gene lookup returns CDR1 WNHNN and CDR2 SYGVQD (reference sequence). The CDR3 loop spans 14 amino acids. V shed 8 bases and J 2 bases; nucleotides not matched to a gene: 5.

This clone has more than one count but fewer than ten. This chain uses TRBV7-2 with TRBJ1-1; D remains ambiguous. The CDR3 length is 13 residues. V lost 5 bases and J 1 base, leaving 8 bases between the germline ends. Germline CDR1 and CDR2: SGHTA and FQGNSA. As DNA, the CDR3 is TGTGCCAGCAGCACCCGAGGGAACACTGAAGCTTTCTTT. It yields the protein CASSTRGNTEAFF.

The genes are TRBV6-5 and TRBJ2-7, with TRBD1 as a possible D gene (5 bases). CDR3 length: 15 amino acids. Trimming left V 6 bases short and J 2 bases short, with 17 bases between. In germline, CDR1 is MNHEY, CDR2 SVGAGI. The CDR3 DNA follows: TGTGCCAGCAGCCGAACAGGCGACAGAACCTACGAGCAGTACTTC. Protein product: CASSRTGDRTYEQYF.

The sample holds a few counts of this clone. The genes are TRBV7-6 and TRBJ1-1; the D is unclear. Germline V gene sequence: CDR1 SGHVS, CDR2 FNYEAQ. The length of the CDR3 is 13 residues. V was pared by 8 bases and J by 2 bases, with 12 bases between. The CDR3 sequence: CASGLGSNTEAFF. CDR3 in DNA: TGTGCCAGCGGGTTGGGCTCAAACACTGAAGCTTTCTTT.

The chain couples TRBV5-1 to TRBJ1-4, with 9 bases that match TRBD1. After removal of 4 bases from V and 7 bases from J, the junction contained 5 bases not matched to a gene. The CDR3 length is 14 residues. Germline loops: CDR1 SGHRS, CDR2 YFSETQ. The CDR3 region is CASSRDRASEKLFF. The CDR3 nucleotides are TGCGCCAGCAGCAGGGACAGGGCGAGTGAAAAACTGTTTTTT.

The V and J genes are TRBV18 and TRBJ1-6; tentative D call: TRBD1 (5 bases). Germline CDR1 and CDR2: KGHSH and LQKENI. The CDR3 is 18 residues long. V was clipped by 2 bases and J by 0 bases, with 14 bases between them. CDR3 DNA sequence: TGTGCCAGCTCACCATACCCCCAGGGAAGCTCCTATAATTCACCCCTCCACTTT. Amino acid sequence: CASSPYPQGSSYNSPLHF.

This CDR3 reads CAMTSGVGQPQHF. CDR3 coding DNA: TGTGCCATGACCTCAGGGGTGGGTCAGCCCCAGCATTTT. This chain joins TRBV10-3 and TRBJ1-5, with a weak D call TRBD1 (6 bases). This CDR3 has 13 amino acids. Germline CDR1 is ENHRY and CDR2 is SYGVKD. The V gene lost 9 bases and the J gene lost 6 bases, with 15 bases spanning the gap.

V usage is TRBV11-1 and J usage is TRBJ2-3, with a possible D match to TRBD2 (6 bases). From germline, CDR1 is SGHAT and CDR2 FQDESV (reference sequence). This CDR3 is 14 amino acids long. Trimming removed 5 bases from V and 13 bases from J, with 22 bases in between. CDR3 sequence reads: CASSLLLEGPLKYF. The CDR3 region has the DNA TGTGCCAGCAGCCTCCTTTTGGAGGGCCCACTCAAGTATTTT.

The CDR3 region has the DNA TGTGCCAGCAGCTTCCGTCTGAGCTCCTATAATTCACCCCTCCACTTT. It encodes CASSFRLSSYNSPLHF. The V gene is TRBV13, the J gene TRBJ1-6; D gene uncertain. V was trimmed by 3 bases and J by 0 bases, leaving 9 bases between them. The CDR3 has 16 residues. From germline, CDR1 is PRHDT and CDR2 FYEKMQ (reference sequence).

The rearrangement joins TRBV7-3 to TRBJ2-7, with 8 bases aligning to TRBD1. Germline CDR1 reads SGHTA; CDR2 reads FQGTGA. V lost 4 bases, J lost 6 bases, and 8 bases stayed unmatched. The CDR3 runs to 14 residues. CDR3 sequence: CASSYGQGIGEQYF. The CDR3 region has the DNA TGTGCCAGCAGCTACGGACAGGGTATCGGCGAGCAGTACTTC.

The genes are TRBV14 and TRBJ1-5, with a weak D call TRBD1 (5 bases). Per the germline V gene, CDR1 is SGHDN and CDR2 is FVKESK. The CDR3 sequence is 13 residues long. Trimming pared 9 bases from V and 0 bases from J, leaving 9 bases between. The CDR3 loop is CARGTGSNQPQHF. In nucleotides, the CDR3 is TGTGCCAGGGGTACAGGTAGCAATCAGCCCCAGCATTTT.

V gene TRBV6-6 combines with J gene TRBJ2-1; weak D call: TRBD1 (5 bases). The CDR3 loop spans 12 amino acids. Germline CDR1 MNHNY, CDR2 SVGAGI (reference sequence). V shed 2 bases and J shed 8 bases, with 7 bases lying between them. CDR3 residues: CASSYKGYEQFF. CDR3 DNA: TGTGCCAGCAGTTACAAGGGGTATGAGCAGTTCTTC.

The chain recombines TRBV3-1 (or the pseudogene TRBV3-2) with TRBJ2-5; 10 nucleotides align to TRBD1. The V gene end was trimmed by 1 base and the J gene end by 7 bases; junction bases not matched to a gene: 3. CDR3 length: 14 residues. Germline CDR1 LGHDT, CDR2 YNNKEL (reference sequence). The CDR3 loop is CASSQGTGGLTQYF. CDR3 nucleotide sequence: TGTGCCAGCAGCCAAGGGACAGGGGGATTGACCCAGTACTTC.

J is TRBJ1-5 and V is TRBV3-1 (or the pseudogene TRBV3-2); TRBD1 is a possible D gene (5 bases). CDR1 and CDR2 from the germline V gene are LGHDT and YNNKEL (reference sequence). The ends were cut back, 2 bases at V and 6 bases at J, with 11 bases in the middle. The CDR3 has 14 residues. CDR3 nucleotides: TGTGCCAGCAGCCAACTGGGGGGGGGTCAGCCCCAGCATTTT. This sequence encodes CASSQLGGGQPQHF.